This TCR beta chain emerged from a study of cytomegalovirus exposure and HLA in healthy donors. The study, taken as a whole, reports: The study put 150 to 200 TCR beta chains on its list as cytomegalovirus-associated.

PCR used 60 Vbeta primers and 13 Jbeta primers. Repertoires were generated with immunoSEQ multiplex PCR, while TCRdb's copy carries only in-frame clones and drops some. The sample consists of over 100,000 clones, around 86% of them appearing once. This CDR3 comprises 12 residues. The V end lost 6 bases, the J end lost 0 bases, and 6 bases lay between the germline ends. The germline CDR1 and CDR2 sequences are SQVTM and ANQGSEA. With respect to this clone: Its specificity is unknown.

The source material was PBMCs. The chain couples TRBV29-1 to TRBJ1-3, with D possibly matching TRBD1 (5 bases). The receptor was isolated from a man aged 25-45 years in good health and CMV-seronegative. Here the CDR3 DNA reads TGCAGCGTCAGGGCCTCTGGAAACACCATATATTTT. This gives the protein CSVRASGNTIYF.